This T cell receptor beta chain was retrieved from a study of blood T cell repertoires in COVID-19. Study-level background: Samples taken during acute and convalescent COVID-19 were collected in the United States, Italy and Spain. From T cells, B-cell-depleted T cells, or PBMCs came the material, which was cDNA or gDNA.

CDR3 length: 14 amino acids. CDR1 and CDR2 from the germline V gene are SGHRS and YFSETQ. Trimming left V 4 bases short and J 3 bases short, with 13 bases between. The protocol was immunoSEQ multiplex PCR, while the TCRdb copy is restricted to in-frame clones and leaves out a portion. The table records roughly 190,000 clones, 84% of them present only once. The receptor was isolated from a human donor in a cohort sampled during active COVID-19. The rearrangement links TRBV5-1 to TRBJ1-1, with unresolved D. Sequenced input: peripheral blood. CDR3 DNA: TGCGCCAGCAGCCCCCGGATCCAGGACACTGAAGCTTTCTTT. It translates to CASSPRIQDTEAFF.